This T cell receptor beta chain was documented in a study of T cell responses to AZD1222 COVID-19 vaccine. Study-wide background: Timing groups of about 4 and about 12 weeks for second doses were pooled. Overall study results and limits: Increases in Spike-specific TCR breadth and depth were seen after two AZD1222 doses. White British people made up most donors, females outnumbered males, and clonal diversity was possibly underestimated. At baseline, seropositivity was found in only 6 or 7 AZD1222 recipients.

Sequenced by immunoSEQ multiplex PCR; TCRdb stores in-frame clones only, minus some. The profile shows 100,000 or so clones, 90% to 95% of them singletons. Remarks on this clone: The antigen is not known.

The CDR3 is 16 residues long. Germline CDR1 is SGHNT and CDR2 is YENEEA. V was shortened by 4 bases and J by 1 base, with 14 bases between the two germline ends. The clonotype comes from an adult in good health. The source material was peripheral blood, sampled on day 0 of AZD1222 vaccination. V is TRBV11-3 and J is TRBJ1-3; unclear D gene. The DNA of the CDR3 is TGTGCCAGCAGCTCTGACGGGAGATCTTCTGGAAACACCATATATTTT. This translates into CASSSDGRSSGNTIYF. Filled out from reference TRBV11-3 and TRBJ1-3, the complete variable domain reads EAGVVQSPRYKIIEKKQPVAFWCNPISGHNTLYWYLQNLGQGPELLIRYENEEAVDDSQLPKDRFSAERLKGVDSTLKIQPAELGDSAVYLCASSSDGRSSGNTIYFGEGSWLTVV.